The clone carrying this T cell receptor beta chain was counted only a few times. Its antigen remains unidentified. The data stem from a study of T cell repertoires in cytomegalovirus infection. About the research overall: Researchers turned to recently identified HLA-C-restricted CMV epitopes as well as well-studied HLA-B-restricted ones. General study results and limits: Cumulative public TCR beta family frequency identified carriers of CMV plus the relevant HLA.

One entry per CDR3 protein, called by TCRdb with MiXCR from the reads. Counted here are about 52,000 distinct CDR3 sequences, roughly 20% occurring once; the ten biggest clones make up around 67%. CDR1 is MNHEY and CDR2 is SVGEGT in the germline V gene. V lost 5 bases, J lost 12 bases, and 11 bases lay in between. The CDR3 has 11 amino acids. The chain links TRBV6-2 or TRBV6-3 to TRBJ2-1; D unresolved. This receptor was obtained from a human donor in good health (CMV status not recorded). Some clones in this sample may be carry-over from other donors' samples. The specimen comprised CD8+ T cells from cultured PBMCs, sampled from culture after CMV antigen stimulation. The CDR3 region is CASSNAPWQFF. Written as DNA, the CDR3 is TGTGCCAGCAGTAACGCCCCTTGGCAGTTCTTC.